Listed here are 10 T cell receptor beta chains from one sample, sequenced in a study of OX40 agonist ivuxolimab in advanced cancers. Sequencing was performed with immunoSEQ multiplex PCR; in TCRdb, only in-frame clones are kept and a portion is missing. The sample carries 150,000 to 170,000 clones, around 94% recorded once. Sequenced material: CD4+ or CD8+ T cells sorted from blood, taken in a trial of the OX40 agonist ivuxolimab. The receptor set was obtained from an adult with an advanced solid tumor such as melanoma, head and neck, liver or kidney cancer.

The gene calls are TRBV10-1 and TRBJ1-3; D not certain. The CDR3 length is 13 residues. From germline, CDR1 is WNHNN and CDR2 SYGVQD (reference sequence). The V and J ends lost 6 bases and 0 bases respectively, with 6 bases between them. CDR3 residues: CASSQASGNTIYF. In DNA form, the CDR3 reads TGCGCCAGCAGCCAAGCCTCTGGAAACACCATATATTTT.

The chain joins TRBV11-2 to TRBJ1-1; D uncertain. Trimming removed 4 bases from V and 5 bases from J, with 8 bases in between. The CDR3 spans 12 residues. Germline V gives CDR1 SGHAT, CDR2 FQNNGV. The CDR3: CASSSVTTEAFF. CDR3 nucleotides: TGTGCCAGCAGCTCTGTTACTACTGAAGCTTTCTTT.

This clone was counted a few times. The chain joins TRBV7-2 to TRBJ2-1; 11 bases line up with TRBD2. Per the germline V gene, CDR1 is SGHTA and CDR2 is FQGNSA. J gave up 3 bases and V 5 bases, and 6 bases lay outside the gene matches. The CDR3 is 16 residues long. The CDR3 here is CASSLAGTSGYNEQFF. CDR3 in DNA: TGTGCCAGCAGCCTGGCCGGGACTAGCGGCTACAATGAGCAGTTCTTC. The variable domain in full, with the rest retrieved from reference TRBV7-2 and TRBJ2-1, is GAGVSQSPSNKVTEKGKDVELRCDPISGHTALYWYRQSLGQGLEFLIYFQGNSAPDKSGLPSDRFSAERTGGSVSTLTIQRTQQEDSAVYLCASSLAGTSGYNEQFFGPGTRLTVL.

This clone was detected only once. The CDR3: CASSLSSSPGTSSTDTQYF. For the CDR3, the DNA is TGTGCCAGCAGTTTATCGAGTTCCCCAGGGACCTCTAGCACAGATACGCAGTATTTT. The J gene is TRBJ2-3, the V gene TRBV27; either TRBD1 or TRBD2 may supply D (5 bases each). Germline CDR1 and CDR2: MNHEY and SMNVEV (reference sequence). This CDR3 is built from 19 residues. V gave up 0 bases and J gave up 0 bases, with 19 bases separating them.

The CDR3 coding sequence is TGTGCCAGCCGGACACGGGGACAGGGGTTCCACGAGCAGTACTTC. Protein: CASRTRGQGFHEQYF. This chain joins TRBV18 and TRBJ2-7, with TRBD1 matching over 10 bases. Per germline, CDR1 KGHSH and CDR2 LQKENI. V lost 8 bases, J lost 5 bases, and 12 bases stayed unmatched. The CDR3 is 15 residues long.

The chain recombines TRBV6-1 with TRBJ1-2; possible D gene TRBD1, 5 bases. The CDR3 is made up of 14 amino acids. Germline V gene sequence: CDR1 MNHNS, CDR2 SASEGT. V gave up 7 bases and J gave up 5 bases, with 17 bases separating them. The CDR3 protein is CASTSLGGGYGYTF. The CDR3 DNA follows: TGTGCCAGCACCTCCCTCGGGGGAGGGTATGGCTACACCTTC.

The rearrangement uses TRBV7-2 and TRBJ1-6, with TRBD1 identical over 10 bases. CDR3 length: 15 amino acids. The trim removed 0 bases at V and 8 bases at J, leaving 1 base unmatched. CDR1 is SGHTA, CDR2 FQGNSA, per germline. The CDR3 sequence: CASSLAGTGDSPLHF. As DNA, the CDR3 is TGTGCCAGCAGCTTAGCCGGGACAGGGGATTCACCCCTCCACTTT. The whole variable domain, filled in from reference TRBV7-2 and TRBJ1-6, reads GAGVSQSPSNKVTEKGKDVELRCDPISGHTALYWYRQSLGQGLEFLIYFQGNSAPDKSGLPSDRFSAERTGGSVSTLTIQRTQQEDSAVYLCASSLAGTGDSPLHFGNGTRLTVT.

CDR3 DNA sequence: TGTGCCAGCGAACTCACCCCTGAGTCCGGGGAGCTGTTTTTT. Translated: CASELTPESGELFF. The V call is TRBV6-1, the J call TRBJ2-2; no firm D call. The germline CDR1 and CDR2 sequences are MNHNS and SASEGT. V lost 8 bases to trimming and J lost 6 bases, with 16 bases between them. This CDR3 comprises 14 residues.

The J gene is TRBJ1-6, the V gene TRBV27; D possibly corresponds to TRBD1 (5 bases). The germline V gene encodes CDR1 MNHEY and CDR2 SMNVEV (reference sequence). With 10 bases removed from V and 3 bases from J, the gap between germline ends came to 16 bases. The CDR3 sequence is 15 residues long. The CDR3 coding sequence is TGTGCCACCCTTCCCGACAGAAGCTATAATTCACCCCTCCACTTT. It specifies CATLPDRSYNSPLHF.

This chain connects TRBV4-3 to TRBJ2-7, with 11 positions matching TRBD1. Trimming at V came to 1 base and at J to 2 bases, leaving 4 bases not matched to a gene. From germline, CDR1 is LGHNA and CDR2 YSLEER. This CDR3 comprises 16 residues. CDR3 residues: CASSQAWDRGTYEQYF. The CDR3 DNA reads as TGCGCCAGCAGCCAAGCCTGGGACAGGGGGACCTACGAGCAGTACTTC.